This T cell receptor beta chain was sequenced during a study of T cell responses to AZD1222 COVID-19 vaccine. Findings and limits, study-wide: Targeting of unmutated variant regions was reportedly seen in nearly half of spike-specific TCRs.

Details on this clone: The antigen is not known.

V shed 4 bases and J shed 4 bases, with 16 bases lying between them. The CDR3 is made up of 15 amino acids. The repertoire was sequenced with immunoSEQ multiplex PCR; TCRdb's copy has only in-frame clones and lacks some. In the table there are 130,000 or so clones, around 94% of which are singletons. This TCR was sampled from an adult in good health. The chain links TRBV23-1 to TRBJ1-1; D is perhaps TRBD1 (5 bases). TRBV23-1 is assigned to the ORF class and has an uncertain function. The starting material was peripheral blood, obtained on day 0 of AZD1222 vaccination. This chain's CDR3 is CASSRYRRTLTEAFF. The CDR3 region has the DNA TGCGCCAGCAGTCGGTACAGGCGGACCCTCACTGAAGCTTTCTTT.